The 8 T cell receptor beta chains listed next were all sequenced from one sample in a study of CD8 T cells in ankylosing spondylitis. TCRdb redid the calling of the 5' RACE reads with MiXCR, one entry per CDR3 protein. This repertoire shows a few hundred thousand distinct CDR3 sequences, around a tenth found once; its top ten account for 6% to 8%. Sequencing was done on a sample of blood, either unsorted or a sorted T cell fraction (not recorded which). The receptors originated from a male donor with ankylosing spondylitis or in good health (not recorded which).

At least ten counts were recorded for this clonotype. The genes are TRBV28 and TRBJ1-3; possibly TRBD1 for D (5 bases). With 3 bases removed from V and 7 bases from J, the gap between germline ends came to 13 bases. This CDR3 has 14 amino acids. The germline V gene has CDR1 MDHEN and CDR2 SYDVKM. The CDR3 DNA follows: TGTGCCAGCAGTTTTTGGGGGTTTAGGAACACCATATATTTT. It yields the protein CASSFWGFRNTIYF.

V usage is TRBV11-2 and J usage is TRBJ1-6; D remains unclear. Germline CDR1 is SGHAT and CDR2 is FQNNGV. The V gene lost 1 base and the J gene lost 7 bases, with 11 bases spanning the gap. The CDR3 has 15 residues. CDR3 nucleotide sequence: TGTGCCAGCAGCTTAGTACGGGCCGAAAATTCACCCCTCCACTTT. Its protein product is CASSLVRAENSPLHF.

There are many counts of this clonotype. CDR3 amino acids: CASSGLWSSYEQYF. The CDR3 DNA sequence: TGTGCCAGCAGCGGTCTCTGGAGCTCCTACGAGCAGTACTTC. The chain couples TRBV7-8 to TRBJ2-7; D is ambiguous. CDR1 SGHVS and CDR2 FQNEAQ come from the germline V gene. Trimming stripped 5 bases from V and 0 bases from J, with 11 bases between. The CDR3 totals 14 residues. The whole variable domain, remainder taken from reference TRBV7-8 and TRBJ2-7, is GAGVSQSPRYKVAKRGQDVALRCDPISGHVSLFWYQQALGQGPEFLTYFQNEAQLDKSGLPSDRFFAERPEGSVSTLKIQRTQQEDSAVYLCASSGLWSSYEQYFGPGTRLTVT.

The chain has TRBV2 and TRBJ2-6; D is undetermined. The CDR3 loop spans 15 amino acids. CDR1 and CDR2 from the germline V gene are SNHLY and FYNNEI. V was cut by 4 bases and J by 2 bases, with 9 bases left in between. The CDR3 loop reads CASSAGPPGANVLTF. The CDR3 coding sequence is TGTGCCAGCAGTGCAGGACCGCCTGGGGCCAACGTCCTGACTTTC.

This clonotype was seen a handful of times. The chain has TRBV5-6 and TRBJ2-2, with 11 bases that match TRBD2. Trimming cost V 3 bases and J 5 bases; bases outside gene matches: 6. This CDR3 spans 16 amino acids. Germline CDR1 and CDR2: SGHDT and YYEEEE. CDR3 region: CASSWDLAGGTGELFF. In DNA, the CDR3 is TGTGCCAGCAGCTGGGACCTAGCGGGAGGAACCGGGGAGCTGTTTTTT.

This chain connects TRBV7-8 to TRBJ2-1; D gene unclear. CDR3 length: 15 residues. The germline CDR1 and CDR2 sequences are SGHVS and FQNEAQ. V lost 7 bases and J lost 6, with 19 bases in between. The CDR3 coding sequence is TGTGCCAGCACTCGGATAGGCATCCCCGGCAATGAGCAGTTCTTC. Translation: CASTRIGIPGNEQFF.

This clonotype was recorded at least ten times. This chain connects TRBV5-1 to TRBJ2-1; maybe TRBD2 (6 bases). Between the trimmed V and J ends, which lost 3 bases and 8 bases, there was a span of 15 bases. Germline CDR1 is SGHRS and CDR2 is YFSETQ. The CDR3 sequence is 14 residues long. CDR3 in DNA: TGCGCCAGCAGCTCCGGGACTGGTGTGGATGAGCAGTTCTTC. It is translated as CASSSGTGVDEQFF.

This clonotype was detected ten times or more. The chain employs TRBV5-1 and TRBJ2-1; 7 nucleotides line up with TRBD1. Germline CDR1 reads SGHRS; CDR2 reads YFSETQ. V gave up 4 bases and J gave up 0 bases; unmatched junction bases: 4. The length of the CDR3 is 15 residues. CDR3: CASSPGQSSYNEQFF. Here the CDR3 DNA reads TGCGCCAGCAGCCCGGGACAGAGCTCCTACAATGAGCAGTTCTTC.